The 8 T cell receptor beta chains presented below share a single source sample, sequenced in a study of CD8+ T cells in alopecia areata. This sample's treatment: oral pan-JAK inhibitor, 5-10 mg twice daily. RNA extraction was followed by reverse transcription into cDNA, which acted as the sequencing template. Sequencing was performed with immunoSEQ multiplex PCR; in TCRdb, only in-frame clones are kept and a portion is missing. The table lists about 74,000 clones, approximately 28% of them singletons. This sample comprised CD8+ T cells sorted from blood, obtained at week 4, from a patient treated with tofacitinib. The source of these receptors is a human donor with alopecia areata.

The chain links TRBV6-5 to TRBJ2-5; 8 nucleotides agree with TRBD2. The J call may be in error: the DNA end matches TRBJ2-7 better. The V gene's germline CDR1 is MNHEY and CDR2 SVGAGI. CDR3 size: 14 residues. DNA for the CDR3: TGTGCCAGCAGTTACATGGGGACTAGCTACGAGCAGTACTTC. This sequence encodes CASSYMGTSYEQYF.

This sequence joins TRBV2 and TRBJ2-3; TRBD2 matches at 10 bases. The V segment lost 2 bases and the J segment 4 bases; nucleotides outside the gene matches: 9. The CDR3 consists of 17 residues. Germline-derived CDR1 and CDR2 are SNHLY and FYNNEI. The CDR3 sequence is CASSEPLSGRAPDTQYF. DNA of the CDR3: TGTGCCAGCAGTGAACCCCTGAGCGGGAGGGCCCCAGATACGCAGTATTTT.

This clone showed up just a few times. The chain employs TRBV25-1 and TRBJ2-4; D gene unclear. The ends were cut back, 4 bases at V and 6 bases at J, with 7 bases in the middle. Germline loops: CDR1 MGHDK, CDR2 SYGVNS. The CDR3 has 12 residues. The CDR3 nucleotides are TGTGCCAGCAGTGGGGTAATAAACATTCAGTACTTC. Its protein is CASSGVINIQYF. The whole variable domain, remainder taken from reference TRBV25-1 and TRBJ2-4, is EADIYQTPRYLVIGTGKKITLECSQTMGHDKMYWYQQDPGMELHLIHYSYGVNSTEKGDLSSESTVSRIRTEHFPLTLESARPSHTSQYLCASSGVINIQYFGAGTRLSVL.

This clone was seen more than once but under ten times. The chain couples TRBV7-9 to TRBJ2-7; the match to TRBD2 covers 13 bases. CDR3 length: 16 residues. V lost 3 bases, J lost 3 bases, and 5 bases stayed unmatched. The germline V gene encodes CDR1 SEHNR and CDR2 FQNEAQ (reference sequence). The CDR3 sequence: CASSLTSGRRGYEQYF. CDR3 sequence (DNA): TGTGCCAGCAGCTTGACTAGCGGGAGGAGGGGCTACGAGCAGTACTTC.

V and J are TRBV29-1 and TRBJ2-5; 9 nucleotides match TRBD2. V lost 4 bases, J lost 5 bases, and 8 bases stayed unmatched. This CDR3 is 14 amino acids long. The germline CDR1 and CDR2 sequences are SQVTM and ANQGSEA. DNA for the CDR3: TGCAGCGTTGTAGGTAGCGGGAGTCGGGAGACCCAGTACTTC. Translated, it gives CSVVGSGSRETQYF.

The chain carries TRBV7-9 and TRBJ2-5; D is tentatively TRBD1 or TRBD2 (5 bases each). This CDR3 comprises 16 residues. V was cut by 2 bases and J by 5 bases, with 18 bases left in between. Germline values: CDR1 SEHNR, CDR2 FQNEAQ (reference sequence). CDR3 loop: CASSLPPGTSRETQYF. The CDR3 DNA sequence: TGTGCCAGCAGCTTACCCCCGGGGACGAGCAGGGAGACCCAGTACTTC.

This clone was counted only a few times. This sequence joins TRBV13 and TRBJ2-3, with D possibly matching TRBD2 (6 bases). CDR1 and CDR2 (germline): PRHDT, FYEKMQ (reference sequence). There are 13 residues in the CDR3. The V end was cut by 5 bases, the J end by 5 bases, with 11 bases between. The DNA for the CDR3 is TGTGCCAGCAGCGCGGGACGCGGAGATACGCAGTATTTT. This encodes CASSAGRGDTQYF.

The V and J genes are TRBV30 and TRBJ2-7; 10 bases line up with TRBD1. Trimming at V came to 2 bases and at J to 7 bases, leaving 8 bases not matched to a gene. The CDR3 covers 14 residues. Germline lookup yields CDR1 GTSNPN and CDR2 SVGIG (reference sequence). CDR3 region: CAWSPGQGPREQYF. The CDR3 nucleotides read TGTGCCTGGAGTCCGGGACAGGGGCCTAGGGAGCAGTACTTC.